This passage covers 25 T cell receptor beta chains from one sample sequenced in a study of blood T cells in healthy people across ages. Through a sample-barcoded 5' primer and a J-beta primer mix, a second PCR was run for about 6 to 11 cycles. Via MiXCR, TCRdb re-called the 5' RACE reads, giving one row per CDR3 protein. The sample lists 1.5 million to 2 million distinct CDR3 sequences; 28% were seen once. Sequenced input: blood. The receptors derive from a woman aged 25 to 39 in good health.

The V and J genes are TRBV13 and TRBJ2-1; 8 bases are a match to TRBD2. The junction had 5 bases not matched to a gene; V was cut back by 4 bases and J by 3 bases. Germline values: CDR1 PRHDT, CDR2 FYEKMQ (reference sequence). The CDR3 loop spans 15 amino acids. This CDR3 is CASSSGRAIYNEQFF. In DNA, the CDR3 is TGTGCCAGCAGCTCCGGGAGGGCCATCTACAATGAGCAGTTCTTC.

The rearrangement uses TRBV29-1 and TRBJ2-1; 12 positions agree with TRBD2. The CDR3 consists of 16 residues. The germline V gene has CDR1 SQVTM and CDR2 ANQGSEA. The V segment lost 5 bases and the J segment 4 bases; nucleotides outside the gene matches: 9. The DNA for the CDR3 is TGCAGCGTTCGGGGACTAGCGGGTGGGGATTACAATGAGCAGTTCTTC. It is translated as CSVRGLAGGDYNEQFF.

V usage is TRBV4-1 and J usage is TRBJ1-5; no definite D call. This CDR3 spans 16 amino acids. Trimming stripped 0 bases from V and 7 bases from J, with 16 bases between. Germline values: CDR1 MGHRA, CDR2 YSYEKL. The CDR3 loop reads CASSQEATRSDQPQHF. In nucleotides, the CDR3 is TGCGCCAGCAGCCAAGAGGCGACGAGGTCTGACCAGCCCCAGCATTTT.

The sample holds many counts of this clonotype. The rearrangement joins TRBV12-3 or TRBV12-4 to TRBJ2-7; 8 bases line up with TRBD1. J was trimmed by 3 bases and V by 7 bases; bases with no gene match: 8. The CDR3 sequence is 14 residues long. DNA of the CDR3: TGTGCCAGCACCCCGACAGGGGCCCTCTACGAGCAGTACTTC. Protein product: CASTPTGALYEQYF.

V and J are TRBV3-1 and TRBJ2-7; 7 bases are shared with TRBD2. The V segment lost 5 bases and the J segment 2 bases; nucleotides outside the gene matches: 12. The CDR3 loop spans 16 amino acids. In germline, CDR1 is LGHDT, CDR2 YNNKEL (reference sequence). The CDR3 spells CASSGSKVAGAYEQYF. The CDR3 DNA is TGTGCCAGCAGCGGGTCGAAGGTAGCGGGTGCCTACGAGCAGTACTTC.

This clonotype was recorded many times. The junction shows a germline mismatch at one end, possibly a read error. V is TRBV20-1 and J is TRBJ2-6; D not certain. Germline V gene sequence: CDR1 DFQATT, CDR2 SNEGSKA (reference sequence). The length of the CDR3 is 15 residues. CDR3 DNA sequence: TGCAGTGCTGGAGACGGCCAATCTGGGGCCAACGTCCTGACTTTC. This encodes CSAGDGQSGANVLTF.

In its sample, this clonotype was seen a few times. The chain couples TRBV20-1 to TRBJ1-1; no firm D call. Germline V lookup: CDR1 DFQATT, CDR2 SNEGSKA (reference sequence). Deletions cut 0 bases from V and 4 bases from J, with 12 bases between. The CDR3 has 14 residues. CDR3 bases: TGCAGTGCTAGAGACGTCAGGTGGCTCACTGAAGCTTTCTTT. Its protein is CSARDVRWLTEAFF.

V usage is TRBV5-1 and J usage is TRBJ2-1; TRBD2 matches at 16 bases. The V and J ends lost 0 bases and 4 bases, in that order; junction bases with no gene match: 4. This CDR3 has 18 amino acids. Germline V CDR1 and CDR2: SGHRS, YFSETQ. The CDR3 loop reads CASSLAGLAGGQYNEQFF. The CDR3 nucleotides are TGCGCCAGCAGCTTGGCGGGACTAGCGGGGGGGCAATACAATGAGCAGTTCTTC.

With respect to this clonotype: Mismatch with germline at one junction end may stem from a read error. The genes are TRBV20-1 and TRBJ2-1; 12 nucleotides line up with TRBD2. CDR3 length: 18 amino acids. Germline V CDR1 and CDR2: DFQATT, SNEGSKA (reference sequence). Here the CDR3 reads CSARITSGGRSSYSEQFF. CDR3 DNA sequence: TGCAGTGCTAGGATAACTAGCGGGGGGCGGAGCTCCTACAGTGAGCAGTTCTTC.

The chain is built from TRBV27 and TRBJ2-1, with 7 bases identical to TRBD1. The CDR3 totals 14 residues. Per germline, CDR1 MNHEY and CDR2 SMNVEV (reference sequence). The J segment lost 0 bases and the V segment lost 10 bases, leaving 6 bases of the junction unmatched. This CDR3 is CATTRGFSYNEQFF. CDR3 DNA sequence: TGTGCCACCACCAGGGGGTTCTCCTACAATGAGCAGTTCTTC.

The chain carries TRBV6-6 and TRBJ1-6; perhaps TRBD1 as D (5 bases). Germline CDR1 MNHNY, CDR2 SVGAGI (reference sequence). Deletions cut 8 bases from V and 0 bases from J, with 11 bases between. The CDR3 is 15 amino acids. For the CDR3, the DNA is TGTGCCAGCGGGGACCAAGGCTCCTATAATTCACCCCTCCACTTT. Protein: CASGDQGSYNSPLHF.

This clonotype was seen at least ten times. The chain carries TRBV7-2 and TRBJ2-1; D not certain. The CDR3 spans 16 residues. Germline CDR1 and CDR2: SGHTA and FQGNSA. Trimming removed 5 bases at V and 6 bases at J, with 20 bases between. As DNA, the CDR3 is TGTGCCAGCAGCGCCAACAGCCCGTTAATACCCAATGAGCAGTTCTTC. Translation gives CASSANSPLIPNEQFF. Full variable domain (outside the CDR3, taken from reference TRBV7-2 and TRBJ2-1): GAGVSQSPSNKVTEKGKDVELRCDPISGHTALYWYRQSLGQGLEFLIYFQGNSAPDKSGLPSDRFSAERTGGSVSTLTIQRTQQEDSAVYLCASSANSPLIPNEQFFGPGTRLTVL.

This clonotype was seen at least ten times. The CDR3 nucleotides are TGCAGCGTCGGGAACAGCGGGACAGGTAGATACGAGCAGTACTTC. Translating it yields CSVGNSGTGRYEQYF. This chain links TRBV29-1 with TRBJ2-7, with D possibly matching TRBD1 (8 bases). Germline V gene lookup returns CDR1 SQVTM and CDR2 ANQGSEA. The CDR3 runs 15 residues. V was trimmed by 6 bases and J by 4 bases, leaving 22 bases between them.

The gene calls are TRBV3-1 and TRBJ2-3; the match to TRBD2 covers 10 bases. CDR1 LGHDT and CDR2 YNNKEL come from the germline V gene (reference sequence). After removal of 2 bases from V and 6 bases from J, the junction contained 5 bases not matched to a gene. The CDR3 contains 15 residues. The CDR3 loop is CASSQRVAGGDTQYF. The CDR3 bases are TGTGCCAGCAGCCAACGCGTAGCGGGGGGCGATACGCAGTATTTT.

On this clonotype: A much larger clone is a single base away; this may be a read error. The V and J genes are TRBV2 and TRBJ2-7, with a weak D call TRBD1 (7 bases). Per germline, CDR1 SNHLY and CDR2 FYNNEI. This CDR3 is built from 13 residues. Trimming removed 7 bases at V and 3 bases at J, with 13 bases between. The CDR3 sequence is CASMRDSRYEQYF. The CDR3 nucleotides are TGTGCCAGCATGCGGGACAGCCGCTACGAGCAGTACTTC. Based on the CDR3 plus reference TRBV2 and TRBJ2-7, the full variable domain is EPEVTQTPSHQVTQMGQEVILRCVPISNHLYFYWYRQILGQKVEFLVSFYNNEISEKSEIFDDQFSVERPDGSNFTLKIRSTKLEDSAMYFCASMRDSRYEQYFGPGTRLTVT.

For this clonotype: Sequence at one end of the junction differs from germline and may be a read error. The chain has TRBV7-2 and TRBJ1-5; no clear D. CDR1 is SGHTA and CDR2 is FQGNSA in the germline V gene. The length of the CDR3 is 15 residues. The CDR3 DNA sequence: TGTGCCGGCAGCTTAGGCCTTGGGGGCAATCAGCCCCAGCATTTT. Amino acids: CAGSLGLGGNQPQHF.

The chain joins TRBV12-3 or TRBV12-4 to TRBJ2-3; D unclear. This CDR3 has 14 residues. The germline V and J ends were trimmed by 5 bases and 2 bases, with 11 bases remaining between them. The CDR3 spells CASSLPPDTDTQYF. Here the CDR3 DNA reads TGTGCCAGCAGTCTGCCCCCCGACACAGATACGCAGTATTTT.

This clonotype was observed a few times. V is TRBV6-5 and J is TRBJ2-1; weak D call: TRBD2 (5 bases). V was cut by 6 bases and J by 5 bases, with 11 bases left in between. The CDR3 runs 13 residues. CDR1 is MNHEY and CDR2 is SVGAGI in the germline V gene. The CDR3 reads CASRLAYHNEQFF. The CDR3 bases are TGTGCCAGCAGATTAGCGTACCACAATGAGCAGTTCTTC.

This clonotype was seen at least ten times. CDR3 nucleotide sequence: TGTGCCAGCAGTTCCCCTAGCGGAGGAGGGTATACGCAGTATTTT. Amino acid sequence: CASSSPSGGGYTQYF. The chain carries TRBV6-5 and TRBJ2-3; TRBD2 agrees at 7 bases. The CDR3 extends over 15 amino acids. CDR1 MNHEY and CDR2 SVGAGI come from the germline V gene. Unmatched junction bases numbered 11, after V lost 4 bases and J lost 7 bases.

To note about this clonotype: The germline gene is not matched at one end of the junction; a read error may be the cause. J is TRBJ2-1 and V is TRBV9; 13 positions match TRBD2. There are 16 residues in the CDR3. CDR1 is SGDLS and CDR2 is YYNGEE in the germline V gene. CDR3 coding DNA: TGTGCCAGCAGCGTATTGGGACTAGCGGGACTAAATGGGCAGTTCTTC. Its protein product is CASSVLGLAGLNGQFF.

This chain uses TRBV20-1 with TRBJ1-2; D is unclear. V lost 3 bases to trimming and J lost 2 bases, with 7 bases between them. Germline V gene lookup returns CDR1 DFQATT and CDR2 SNEGSKA (reference sequence). The CDR3 consists of 12 residues. The CDR3 DNA reads as TGCAGTGCTAGTCCCATGAACTATGGCTACACCTTC. The encoded protein is CSASPMNYGYTF.

The count of this clonotype is one. The J gene is TRBJ1-2, the V gene TRBV4-2; D gene unclear. The V gene's germline CDR1 is LGHNA and CDR2 YNFKEQ. The V and J ends lost 0 bases and 8 bases respectively, with 7 bases between them. This CDR3 is built from 12 residues. The CDR3 protein is CASSQDQRGYTF. CDR3 DNA: TGTGCCAGCAGCCAAGATCAGAGGGGCTACACCTTC.

This clonotype was seen more than once but under ten times. The V and J genes are TRBV29-1 and TRBJ2-1; D may be TRBD2 (6 bases). Trimming removed 4 bases from V and 3 bases from J, with 13 bases in between. The CDR3 has 14 residues. Germline CDR1 SQVTM, CDR2 ANQGSEA. CDR3: CSVGIAVNYNEQFF. DNA for the CDR3: TGCAGCGTTGGGATAGCGGTTAACTACAATGAGCAGTTCTTC.

This clonotype has at least ten counts. The chain combines TRBV28 with TRBJ2-7; 13 nucleotides line up with TRBD2. Germline V gene sequence: CDR1 MDHEN, CDR2 SYDVKM. The CDR3 length is 19 residues. The junction had 10 bases not matched to a gene; V was cut back by 2 bases and J by 0 bases. The CDR3 nucleotides are TGTGCCAGCAGTTTAAGGTTGACTAGCGGGGGGATGAGCTCCTACGAGCAGTACTTC. It translates to CASSLRLTSGGMSSYEQYF.

A note on this clonotype: A much bigger clone sits one base away, suggesting this may be a read error. Lacking the conserved final phenylalanine or tryptophan, this CDR3 likely reflects a read error. CDR3 nucleotide sequence: TGTGCCAGCAGTTACACGACTCCTGAGGGGCAGTACTTA. Its translation: CASSYTTPEGQYL. The J gene is TRBJ2-4, the V gene TRBV6-6, with D tentatively TRBD1 or TRBD2 (5 bases each). CDR3 length: 13 residues. Trimming left V 2 bases short and J 13 bases short, with 15 bases between. Germline V gives CDR1 MNHNY, CDR2 SVGAGI (reference sequence).